This TCR beta chain was observed in a study of memory CD4+ T cells and cytomegalovirus serostatus (dated by TCRdb to between 2018 and 2021). For the wider study: The cohort comprised 33 healthy Belgian adults, 9 CMV seropositive and about 25 CMV seronegative. To replicate a published TCR-based CMV serostatus classifier, the study sequenced CD4+ memory TCRbeta repertoires from a Belgian cohort whose cytomegalovirus serostatus was known. General findings and caveats noted by the study authors: Among the 150 to 200 previously reported CMV-associated TCRbeta sequences, some 69 showed up in the CD4+ memory repertoires, with each one found in between one and five individuals. Results were interpreted as suggesting that the CMV-associated TCR signature is largely present in the CD4+ memory repertoire. The original-framework classifier achieved a median bootstrapped AUC of about 0.95 with a 95% CI of 0.76-1.00 on the Belgian cohort. CMV serostatus prediction reached a median bootstrapped AUC of approximately 0.95 with the original framework and around 0.91 with a US-trained random forest. Only CD4+CD45RO+ memory cells were sequenced, in contrast to the original study, which included naive and memory CD4+ and CD8+ populations.

Single viable CD3+CD4+CD8-CD45RO+ cells were sorted as memory CD4+ T cells on a FACSAria II. CMV serostatus was assessed using a Roche Elecsys assay, by which serum IgG against CMV pp150, pp28, p38 and p52 was detected. After thawing, total CD4+ T cells were enriched by positive selection with CD4 magnetic microbeads. The samples came from a different study that was designed specifically to examine the CD4+ T cell memory repertoire. Peripheral blood mononuclear cells were isolated and cryopreserved according to standard operating procedures, and serum was stored at -80 degrees C. The staining relied on CD3-PerCP (BW264/56), CD4-APC (RPA-T4), CD45RO-PE (UCHT1) and CD8-Pacific Orange (3B5) antibodies, and Sytox blue was used to exclude non-viable cells. The Quick-DNA Microprep Kit was used to extract genomic DNA from the sorted cells. Amplification of TCRbeta DNA was done with the immunoSEQ hsTCRbeta kit, following the protocol from the manufacturer. An Illumina MiSeq instrument was used to sequence the TCRbeta libraries. Processing in the source paper ran as follows. After out-of-frame sequences were removed, 2,204,828 distinct TCRbeta sequences remained, averaging around 61,000 per individual. Each individual was scored using the number of 164 previously reported CMV-associated TCRbeta sequences that the individual carried and the total number of productive distinct TCRbeta sequences. A beta-binomial model was reimplemented in Python, and scikit-learn random forests with default parameters were trained on data from the US cohort. On the Belgian cohort, classifier performance was reported as the median AUC, along with percentile confidence intervals, across 10,000 bootstrap iterations. The table was pulled from immuneACCESS by TCRdb, which kept in-frame rearrangements only. Such tables lose some clones; where checked, under half of the loss comes from unresolved V genes, and the rest has no known cause. From that table come the V and J calls and clone size; the DNA was used to work out D and trimming. This sample gives around 40,000 clones in total; roughly 80% of them show up just once. The biggest ten clones account for 0.79% of the sample.

The CDR3, from cysteine to phenylalanine, totals 14 residues. Only the CDR3 DNA stays, 42 bases, in frame from base 1. V and J lose 5 bases and 3 bases, and a span of 13 bases separates them. Reading the germline V gene gives CDR1 MNHEY and CDR2 SVGAGI. As for this clone: What antigen it recognizes has not been identified. No base qualities exist here, and no much larger clone lies one base off it.

The sequenced sample consisted of memory CD4+ T cells from blood. This sequence originates from an adult in good health and CMV-seronegative. In this chain, TRBV6-5 is recombined with TRBJ1-1, with no confidently assigned D gene. The CDR3 protein is CASSPPPGYTEAFF. The sequenced DNA is TGTGCCAGCAGTCCCCCCCCCGGGTACACTGAAGCTTTCTTT.